Listed here are 18 T cell receptor beta chains from one sample, sequenced in a study of blood T cell repertoires in COVID-19. Generated by immunoSEQ multiplex PCR, the TCRdb table keeps only in-frame clones and is missing some. The top ten hold under 9% of the sample, which has around 150,000 clones, around 82% seen once. Sequenced sample: peripheral blood. The receptors derive from a middle-aged woman with COVID-19, enrolled during active disease.

This clone is a singleton in its sample. The chain is built from TRBV28 and TRBJ1-2; weak D call: TRBD1 (5 bases). V gave up 2 bases and J gave up 5 bases, with 6 bases separating them. The CDR3 extends over 12 amino acids. The germline gives CDR1 MDHEN, CDR2 SYDVKM. The CDR3 bases are TGTGCCAGCAGTTTACCAGGGTATGGCTACACCTTC. This codes for CASSLPGYGYTF.

V and J are TRBV3-1 (or the pseudogene TRBV3-2) and TRBJ2-1; D not resolved. The germline CDR1 and CDR2 sequences are LGHDT and YNNKEL (reference sequence). The CDR3 runs 14 residues. V lost 0 bases and J 4 bases, leaving 7 bases between the germline ends. The CDR3 loop is CASSQDQLYNEQFF. The CDR3 bases are TGTGCCAGCAGCCAAGACCAACTTTACAATGAGCAGTTCTTC.

The V gene is TRBV7-3, the J gene TRBJ2-5; a weak D match, TRBD2 (5 bases). Deletions cut 4 bases from V and 9 bases from J, with 18 bases between. The CDR3 loop spans 14 amino acids. From germline, CDR1 is SGHTA and CDR2 FQGTGA. The CDR3 DNA follows: TGTGCCAGCAGCTCCGCCGGCTCCGGGGTGCCCCAGTACTTC. It is translated as CASSSAGSGVPQYF.

This clone was observed a few times. The chain uses TRBV3-1 (or the pseudogene TRBV3-2) and TRBJ2-7, with D perhaps TRBD2 (5 bases). The CDR3 has 15 amino acids. Looked up from germline, CDR1 is LGHDT and CDR2 is YNNKEL (reference sequence). V was cut by 4 bases and J by 4 bases, with 17 bases left in between. CDR3: CASSPAHTGLYEQYV. The CDR3 DNA reads as TGTGCCAGCAGCCCGGCCCATACGGGGTTATACGAGCAGTACGTC.

The rearrangement joins TRBV12-3 or TRBV12-4 to TRBJ2-7; D is ambiguous. CDR3 length equals 13 residues. Trimming took off 2 bases at V and 4 bases at J, with 9 bases between the two ends. CDR3 in amino acids: CASSLNPTYEQYV. The CDR3 bases are TGTGCCAGCAGTTTAAACCCGACTTACGAGCAGTACGTC.

This chain uses TRBV11-2 with TRBJ1-1; 7 bases fit TRBD1. The CDR3 totals 15 residues. Trimming cost V 7 bases and J 10 bases; bases outside gene matches: 18. Germline V gene sequence: CDR1 SGHAT, CDR2 FQNNGV. The CDR3 sequence: CASKTLGSRGSRAFF. The CDR3 DNA sequence: TGTGCCAGCAAGACCCTAGGGAGCAGGGGGAGTCGAGCTTTCTTT.

The rearrangement uses TRBV6-4 and TRBJ2-1, with 7 bases that match TRBD2. V was pared by 4 bases and J by 0 bases, with 0 bases of the junction left unmatched. Looked up from germline, CDR1 is MRHNA and CDR2 is SNTAGT. This CDR3 has 14 residues. For the CDR3, the DNA is TGTGCCAGCAGTGCTAGCGGCTCCTACAATGAGCAGTTCTTC. It specifies CASSASGSYNEQFF.

As for this clone: Other DNA variants within this sample encode the same CDR3. This chain links TRBV11-3 with TRBJ1-1; TRBD1 might be the D (5 bases). This CDR3 spans 13 amino acids. V was cut by 4 bases and J by 1 base, with 7 bases left in between. Germline V gene data show CDR1 as SGHNT and CDR2 as YENEEA. Written as DNA, the CDR3 is TGTGCCAGCAGCTCGGGGGGGAACACTGAAGCTTTCTTT. Translated: CASSSGGNTEAFF. Complete variable domain (other parts from reference TRBV11-3 and TRBJ1-1): EAGVVQSPRYKIIEKKQPVAFWCNPISGHNTLYWYLQNLGQGPELLIRYENEEAVDDSQLPKDRFSAERLKGVDSTLKIQPAELGDSAVYLCASSSGGNTEAFFGQGTRLTVV.

This chain uses TRBV24-1 with TRBJ1-1; D gene uncertain. Germline CDR1 is KGHDR and CDR2 is SFDVKD. The CDR3 has 11 amino acids. Trimming shortened V by 3 bases and J by 6 bases, and 4 bases separated the two germline ends. The CDR3 sequence: CATSDHSEAFF. In DNA form, the CDR3 reads TGTGCCACCAGTGATCACTCTGAAGCTTTCTTT.

The chain links TRBV5-5 to TRBJ1-2, with 9 bases aligning to TRBD1. V was pared by 4 bases and J by 3 bases, with 13 bases of the junction left unmatched. The CDR3 has 17 amino acids. Per the germline V gene, CDR1 is SGHKS and CDR2 is YYEKEE (reference sequence). CDR3 in amino acids: CASSKDRGFSMDYGYTF. The DNA for the CDR3 is TGTGCCAGCAGCAAGGACAGGGGATTCTCAATGGACTATGGCTACACCTTC.

V usage is TRBV6-5 and J usage is TRBJ1-1; D is uncertain. Germline V CDR1 and CDR2: MNHEY, SVGAGI. V lost 7 bases and J 0 bases, leaving 12 bases between the germline ends. The CDR3 consists of 14 residues. CDR3 in DNA: TGTGCCAGCAATATGGCAGGTTTGAACACTGAAGCTTTCTTT. This sequence encodes CASNMAGLNTEAFF.

Here the CDR3 DNA reads TGTGCCAGCAGTTTCAGTGCCTACAATGAGCAGTTCTTC. Translated, it gives CASSFSAYNEQFF. The V gene is TRBV12-3 or TRBV12-4, the J gene TRBJ2-1; D is unclear. V was cut by 3 bases and J by 2 bases, with 5 bases left in between. The CDR3 length is 13 residues.

The gene calls are TRBV15 and TRBJ2-3; TRBD2 might be the D (6 bases). V lost 2 bases, J lost 7 bases, and 10 bases lay in between. CDR3 length: 13 residues. CDR1 and CDR2 (germline): LNHNV, YYDKDF (reference sequence). The CDR3 region is CATSRTRGNTQYF. Here the CDR3 DNA reads TGTGCCACCAGCAGAACCCGCGGGAATACGCAGTATTTT.

This clone turned up a few times. In nucleotides, the CDR3 is TGTGCCAGCAGTGCCTCAGGGAGGCAGGTCGAGCAGTACTTC. As protein: CASSASGRQVEQYF. The chain joins TRBV27 to TRBJ2-7, with a weak D call TRBD2 (6 bases). The CDR3 spans 14 residues. Germline V CDR1 and CDR2: MNHEY, SMNVEV (reference sequence). V shed 5 bases and J shed 6 bases, with 17 bases lying between them.

The chain has TRBV19 and TRBJ1-2, with a tentative D call TRBD1 (6 bases). V was clipped by 4 bases and J by 7 bases, with 16 bases between them. The CDR3 consists of 14 residues. CDR1 LNHDA and CDR2 SQIVND come from the germline V gene (reference sequence). CDR3 sequence reads: CASSTQTTGFGYTF. CDR3 in DNA: TGTGCCAGTAGTACCCAAACAACAGGGTTTGGCTACACCTTC. Supplemented by reference TRBV19 and TRBJ1-2, the full variable domain reads DGGITQSPKYLFRKEGQNVTLSCEQNLNHDAMYWYRQDPGQGLRLIYYSQIVNDFQKGDIAEGYSVSREKKESFPLTVTSAQKNPTAFYLCASSTQTTGFGYTFGSGTRLTVV.

The chain employs TRBV5-4 and TRBJ2-6, with D possibly being TRBD2 (6 bases). The germline CDR1 and CDR2 sequences are SGHNT and YYREEE (reference sequence). The CDR3 is made up of 19 amino acids. Between the trimmed V and J ends, which lost 0 bases and 0 bases, there was a span of 16 bases. The CDR3 region is CASSLDRPGSTSGANVLTF. The CDR3 DNA is TGTGCCAGCAGCTTGGACAGGCCCGGGAGTACCTCTGGGGCCAACGTCCTGACTTTC.

V usage is TRBV7-6 and J usage is TRBJ2-3; 11 bases align to TRBD2. With V trimmed by 3 bases and J by 6 bases, 5 bases remained unmatched. The V gene's germline CDR1 is SGHVS and CDR2 FNYEAQ. The CDR3 covers 15 residues. The CDR3 spells CASSLGTSGGDTQYF. CDR3 coding DNA: TGTGCCAGCAGCTTGGGGACTAGCGGAGGGGATACGCAGTATTTT.

The genes are TRBV5-4 and TRBJ1-1; possibly TRBD1 for D (5 bases). The CDR3 consists of 14 residues. Trimming left V 2 bases short and J 7 bases short, with 15 bases between. Germline assignment: CDR1 SGHNT and CDR2 YYREEE (reference sequence). CDR3 in DNA: TGTGCCAGCAGCTTTTTGGGGACTGGCGGTGAAGCTTTCTTT. It translates to CASSFLGTGGEAFF. The whole variable domain, filled in from reference TRBV5-4 and TRBJ1-1, reads ETGVTQSPTHLIKTRGQQVTLRCSSQSGHNTVSWYQQALGQGPQFIFQYYREEENGRGNFPPRFSGLQFPNYSSELNVNALELDDSALYLCASSFLGTGGEAFFGQGTRLTVV.